This entry is about one T cell receptor (beta chain). What it binds is not known. The identical CDR3 is also encoded by other nucleotide sequences in the sample. The data are from a study of beta chain features in type 1 diabetes. Sequencing targeted expressed TCRB transcripts, as all isolated RNA had been reverse transcribed. Libraries were prepared by immunoSEQ multiplex PCR; TCRdb keeps only in-frame clonotypes and omits some of them. The profile covers fewer than 350,000 clones, with roughly 15% appearing a single time and 0.015% taken by the ten largest. V shed 5 bases, J shed 5 bases, and the junction held 5 bases outside the gene matches. Germline values: CDR1 SQVTM, CDR2 ANQGSEA. CDR3 length: 12 amino acids. Findings of the study overall: When Type 1 diabetes patients were examined, their TCRB CDR3s proved moderately but significantly shorter in all four CD4+ subsets. Overrepresentation of cells with high TCR expression could result from cDNA sequencing. Patients with type 1 diabetes carried fewer insertions and had more deletions at their VDJ junctions.

Per donor, one heparinised blood draw averaged about 116 mL. Using CD45RO/CCR7/CD25/CD127/CD95/CD27, CD4+ naive, central memory, regulatory and stem cell-like memory cells were sorted. The rearrangement links TRBV29-1 to TRBJ1-1; the match to TRBD1 covers 7 bases. The clonotype comes from a man between 18 and 29 years old with type 1 diabetes. Input material: naive CD4+ T cells from blood. For the CDR3, the DNA is TGCAGCGTTAGGGGGCCAGGGACTGAAGCTTTCTTT. Protein sequence: CSVRGPGTEAFF.